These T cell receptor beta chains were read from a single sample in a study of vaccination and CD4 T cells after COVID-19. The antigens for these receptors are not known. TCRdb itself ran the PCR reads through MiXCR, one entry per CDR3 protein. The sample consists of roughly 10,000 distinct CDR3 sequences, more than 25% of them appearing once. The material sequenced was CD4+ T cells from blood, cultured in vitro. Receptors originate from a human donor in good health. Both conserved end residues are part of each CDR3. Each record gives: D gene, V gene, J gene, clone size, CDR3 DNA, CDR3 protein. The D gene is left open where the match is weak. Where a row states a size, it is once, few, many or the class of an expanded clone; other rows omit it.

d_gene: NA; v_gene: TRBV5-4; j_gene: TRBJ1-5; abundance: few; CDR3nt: TGTGCCAGCAGCTTGATCTGGACACGGGCCGATCAGCCCCAGCATTTT; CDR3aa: CASSLIWTRADQPQHF
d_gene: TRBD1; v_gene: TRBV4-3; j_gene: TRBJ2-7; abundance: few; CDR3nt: TGCGCCAGCAGCCTCGCCGGGACAGGGTACGAGCAGTACTTC; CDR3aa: CASSLAGTGYEQYF
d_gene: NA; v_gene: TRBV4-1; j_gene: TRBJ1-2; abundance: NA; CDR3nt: TGCGCCGGCAGCCAAGGGAGAACTACAGGACCCTATGGCTACACCTTC; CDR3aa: CAGSQGRTTGPYGYTF
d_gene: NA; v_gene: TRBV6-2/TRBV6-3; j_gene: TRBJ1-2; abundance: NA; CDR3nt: TGTGCCAGCAGCCGTCCAGACGGGACTGGCTACACCTTC; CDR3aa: CASSRPDGTGYTF
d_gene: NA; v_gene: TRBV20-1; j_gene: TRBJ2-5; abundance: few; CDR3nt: TGCAGTGCCTTTGGGGGATTTTCGGCTCGGGAGACCCAGTACTTC; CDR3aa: CSAFGGFSARETQYF
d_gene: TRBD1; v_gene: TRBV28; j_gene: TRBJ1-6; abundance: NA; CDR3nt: TGTGCCAGCACGGGGGGACAGGCTAATTCACCCCTCCACTTT; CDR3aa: CASTGGQANSPLHF
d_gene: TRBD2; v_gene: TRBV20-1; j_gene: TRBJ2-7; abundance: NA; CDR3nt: TGCAGTGCTAGGCTACTAGCGCAGCCCTACGAGCAGTACTTC; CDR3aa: CSARLLAQPYEQYF
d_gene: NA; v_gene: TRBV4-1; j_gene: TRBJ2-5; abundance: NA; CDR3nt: TGCGCCAGCAGCCAAGTCGGGGTGGGGGGCCAAGAGACCCAGTACTTC; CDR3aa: CASSQVGVGGQETQYF
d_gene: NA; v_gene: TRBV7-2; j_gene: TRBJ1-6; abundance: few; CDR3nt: TGTGCCAGCAGCCCCGGTCCAGGGGATTCACCCCTCCACTTT; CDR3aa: CASSPGPGDSPLHF
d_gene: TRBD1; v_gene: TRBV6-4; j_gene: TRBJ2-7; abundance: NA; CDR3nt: TGTGCCAGCAGTCTCCAGGACAGGAATTACGAGCAGTACTTC; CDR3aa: CASSLQDRNYEQYF
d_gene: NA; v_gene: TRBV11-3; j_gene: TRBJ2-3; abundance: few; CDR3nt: TGTGTCAGCACCCAGGGGGGTACGCAGTATTTT; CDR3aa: CVSTQGGTQYF
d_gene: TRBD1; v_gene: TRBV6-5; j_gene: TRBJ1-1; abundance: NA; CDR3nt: TGTGCCAGCAGTTACTCGACGGGACAGGGGTTGCCTGAAGCTTTCTTT; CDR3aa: CASSYSTGQGLPEAFF
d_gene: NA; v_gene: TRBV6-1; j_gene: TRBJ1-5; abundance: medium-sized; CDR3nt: TGTGCCAGCAGTGAGGGGTCGCCTAGCAATCAGCCCCAGCATTTT; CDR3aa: CASSEGSPSNQPQHF
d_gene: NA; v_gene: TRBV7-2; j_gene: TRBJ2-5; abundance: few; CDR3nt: TGTGCCAGCAGCTTAAAGGTCATGGAGACCCAGTACTTC; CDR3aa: CASSLKVMETQYF
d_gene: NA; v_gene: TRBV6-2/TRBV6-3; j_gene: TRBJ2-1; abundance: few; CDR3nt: TGTGCCAGCAGTTACGATGTCAACTCCTACAATGAGCAGTTCTTC; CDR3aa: CASSYDVNSYNEQFF
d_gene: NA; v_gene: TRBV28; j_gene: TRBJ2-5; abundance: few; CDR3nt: TGTGCCAGCAGTTTAGGCCTGAGGAGGGGCGAGGAGACCCAGTACTTC; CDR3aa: CASSLGLRRGEETQYF
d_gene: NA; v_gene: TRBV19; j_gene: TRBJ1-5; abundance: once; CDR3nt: TGTGCCAGTAGTATAACGGAGGGTTTGGGTGGGCAGCCCCAGCATTTT; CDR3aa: CASSITEGLGGQPQHF
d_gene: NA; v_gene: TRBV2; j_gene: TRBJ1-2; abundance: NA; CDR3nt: TGTGCCAGCAGGGGATCGGGGCAGGGTAGCTATGGCTACACCTTC; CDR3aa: CASRGSGQGSYGYTF
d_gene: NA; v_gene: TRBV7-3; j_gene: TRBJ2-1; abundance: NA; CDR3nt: TGTGCCAGCAGCTTAAACGCCAGATATGGGTCGGGTGAGCGGTTCTTC; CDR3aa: CASSLNARYGSGERFF
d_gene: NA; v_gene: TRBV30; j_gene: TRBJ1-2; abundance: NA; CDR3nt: TGTGCCTGGAGGCGGCCGACTAACTATGGCTACACCTTC; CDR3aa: CAWRRPTNYGYTF
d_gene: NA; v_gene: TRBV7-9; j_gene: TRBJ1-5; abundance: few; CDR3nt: TGTGCCAGCAGCTTTGACACCTACAATCAGCCCCAGCATTTT; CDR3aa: CASSFDTYNQPQHF
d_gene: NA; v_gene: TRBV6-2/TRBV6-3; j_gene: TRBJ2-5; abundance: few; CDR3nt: TGTGCCAGCAGACTAGGGTCCAGGTACCAAGAGACCCAGTACTTC; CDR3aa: CASRLGSRYQETQYF
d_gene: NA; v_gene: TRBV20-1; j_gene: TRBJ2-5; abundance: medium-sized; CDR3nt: TGCAGTGCTCAAAGAGGGGAAGAGACCCAGTACTTC; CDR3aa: CSAQRGEETQYF
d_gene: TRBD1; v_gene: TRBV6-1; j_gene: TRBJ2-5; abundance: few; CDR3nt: TGTGCCAGCAAGACGGGACAGGGGTTCGGGACCCAGTACTTC; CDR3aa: CASKTGQGFGTQYF
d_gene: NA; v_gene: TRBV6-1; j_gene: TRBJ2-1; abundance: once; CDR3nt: TGTGCCAGCAGCCTAATAGGGCCAGGAGCTTTCTACAATGAGCAGTTCTTC; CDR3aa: CASSLIGPGAFYNEQFF
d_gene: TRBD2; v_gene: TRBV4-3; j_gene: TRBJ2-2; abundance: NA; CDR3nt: TGCGCCAGCAGCCAATTTGGGAGGGACACCGGGGAGCTGTTTTTT; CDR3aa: CASSQFGRDTGELFF
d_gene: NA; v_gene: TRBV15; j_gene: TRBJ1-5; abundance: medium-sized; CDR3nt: TGTGCCACCAGCCCACAGGGAGGTCAGCCCCAGCATTTT; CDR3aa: CATSPQGGQPQHF
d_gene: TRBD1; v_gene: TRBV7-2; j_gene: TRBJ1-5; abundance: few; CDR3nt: TGTGCCAGCAGCCCCGATCTAGGGGGCTATCAGCCCCAGCATTTT; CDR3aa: CASSPDLGGYQPQHF
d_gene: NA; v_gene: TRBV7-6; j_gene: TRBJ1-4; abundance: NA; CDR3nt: TGTGCCAGCAGCTTAACCATTGGGGGGCACGAAAAACTGTTTTTT; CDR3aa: CASSLTIGGHEKLFF
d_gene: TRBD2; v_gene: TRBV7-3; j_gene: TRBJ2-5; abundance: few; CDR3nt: TGTGCCAGCAGCTTAGTTAGCGGGCCCATGGAGGCCCAGTACTTC; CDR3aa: CASSLVSGPMEAQYF
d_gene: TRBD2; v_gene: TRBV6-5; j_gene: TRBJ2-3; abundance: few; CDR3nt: TGTGCCAGCAGTTCTTGGACTAGCGGGAGTCTAACAGATACGCAGTATTTT; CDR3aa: CASSSWTSGSLTDTQYF
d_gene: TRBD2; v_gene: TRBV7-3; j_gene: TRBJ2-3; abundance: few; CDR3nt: TGTGCCAGCAGCTTAAAACGATTAGCGGGAGGTAGCACAGATACGCAGTATTTT; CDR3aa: CASSLKRLAGGSTDTQYF
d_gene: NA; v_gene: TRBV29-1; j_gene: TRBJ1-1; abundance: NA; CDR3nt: TGCAGCGTTGAGGCGGACAGCCGGAACACTGAAGCTTTCTTT; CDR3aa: CSVEADSRNTEAFF
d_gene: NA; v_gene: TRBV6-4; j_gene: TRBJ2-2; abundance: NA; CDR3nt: TGTGCCAGCAGTGACTCGAGGCAGAACACCGGGGAGCTGTTTTTT; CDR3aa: CASSDSRQNTGELFF
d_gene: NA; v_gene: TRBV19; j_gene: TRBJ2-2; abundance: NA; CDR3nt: TGTGCCAGTAGTCCCGAGCCCCCGACCGGGGAGCTGTTTTTT; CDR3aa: CASSPEPPTGELFF
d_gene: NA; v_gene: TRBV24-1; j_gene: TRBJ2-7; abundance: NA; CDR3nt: TGTGCCACCAGTGGCGGGACTCGAGGGTCCTACGAGCAGTACTTC; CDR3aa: CATSGGTRGSYEQYF
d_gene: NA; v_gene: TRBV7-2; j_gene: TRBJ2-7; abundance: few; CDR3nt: TGTGCCAGCAGCCAGGGAGTATACGAGCAGTACTTC; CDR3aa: CASSQGVYEQYF
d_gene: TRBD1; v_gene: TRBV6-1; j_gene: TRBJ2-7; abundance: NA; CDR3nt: TGTGCCACCTTAGGGACAGGGCACTACGAGCAGTACTTC; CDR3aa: CATLGTGHYEQYF
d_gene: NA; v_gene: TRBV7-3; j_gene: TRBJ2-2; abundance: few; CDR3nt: TGTGCCAGCAGCTTATACCAGGGAACCGGGGAGCTGTTTTTT; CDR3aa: CASSLYQGTGELFF
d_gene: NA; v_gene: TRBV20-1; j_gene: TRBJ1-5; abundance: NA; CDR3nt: TGCAGTGCTAAAGGTCCTGGGCAGCCCCAGCATTTT; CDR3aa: CSAKGPGQPQHF
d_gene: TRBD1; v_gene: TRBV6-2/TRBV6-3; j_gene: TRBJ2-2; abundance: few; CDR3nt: TGTGCCAGCAGTAGGGGGCTGTTTAACACCGGGGAGCTGTTTTTT; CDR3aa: CASSRGLFNTGELFF
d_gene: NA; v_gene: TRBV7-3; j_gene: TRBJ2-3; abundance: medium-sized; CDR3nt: TGTGCCAGCAGCTTAGACAGCTCCGGGACAACGCAGTATTTT; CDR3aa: CASSLDSSGTTQYF
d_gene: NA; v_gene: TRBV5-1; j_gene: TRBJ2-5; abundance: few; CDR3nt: TGCGCCAGCAGCTTGATTACAGGTCAAGAGACCCAGTACTTC; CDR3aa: CASSLITGQETQYF
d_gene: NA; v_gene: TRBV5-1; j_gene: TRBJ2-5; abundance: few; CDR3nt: TGCGCCAGCAGCTTGAAGGGAGGCGAGACCCAGTACTTC; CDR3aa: CASSLKGGETQYF
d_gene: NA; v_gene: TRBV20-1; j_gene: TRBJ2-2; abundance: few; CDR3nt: TGCAGTGCTAGAGAACCTTACACCGGGGAGCTGTTTTTT; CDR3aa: CSAREPYTGELFF
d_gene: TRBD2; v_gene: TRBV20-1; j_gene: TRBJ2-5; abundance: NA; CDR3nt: TGCAGTGCTAGTCCCTTCGCGGGAGAAGAGACCCAGTACTTC; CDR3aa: CSASPFAGEETQYF
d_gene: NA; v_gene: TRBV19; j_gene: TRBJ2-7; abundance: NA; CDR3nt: TGTGCCAGTAGTGCGACAGGTGTAACCTACGAGCAGTACTTC; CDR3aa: CASSATGVTYEQYF
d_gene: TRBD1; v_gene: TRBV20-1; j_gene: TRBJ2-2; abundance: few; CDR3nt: TGCAGTGCAACCGGGACAGGGGGCTCCGGGGAGCTGTTTTTT; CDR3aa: CSATGTGGSGELFF
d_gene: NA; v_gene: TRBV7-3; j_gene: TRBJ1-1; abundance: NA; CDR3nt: TGTGCCAGCAGCTTGGTCGGGCGAGGAATGAACACTGAAGCTTTCTTT; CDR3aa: CASSLVGRGMNTEAFF
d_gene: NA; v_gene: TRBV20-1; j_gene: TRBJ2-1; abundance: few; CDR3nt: TGCAGTGCTAGAGATCCCCTCCGCAATGAGCAGTTCTTC; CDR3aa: CSARDPLRNEQFF
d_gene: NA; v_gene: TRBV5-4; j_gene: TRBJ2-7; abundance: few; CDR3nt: TGTGCCAGCAGCTTGGCAGCAGACGGGACAAGGGGCCGAGGGCAGTACTTC; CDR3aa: CASSLAADGTRGRGQYF
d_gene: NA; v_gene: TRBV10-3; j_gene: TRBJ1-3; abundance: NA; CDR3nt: TGTGCCAACGGGCCAGACCATAACTCTGGAAACACCATATATTTT; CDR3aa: CANGPDHNSGNTIYF
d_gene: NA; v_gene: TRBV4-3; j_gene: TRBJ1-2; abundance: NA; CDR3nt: TGCGCCAGCAGCCAAGATAGGGGGGGGTACCATGGCTACACCTTC; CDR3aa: CASSQDRGGYHGYTF
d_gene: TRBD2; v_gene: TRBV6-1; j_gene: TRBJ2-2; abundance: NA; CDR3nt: TGTGCCGGAGGACTAGCAGGCGGGGAGCTGTTTTTT; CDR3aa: CAGGLAGGELFF